The present T cell receptor (beta chain) was sequenced within a study of cytomegalovirus exposure and HLA in healthy donors. The CDR3 spans 13 residues. Germline CDR1 WSHSY, CDR2 SAAADI. V dropped 7 bases and J dropped 2; count of bases not matched to a gene: 4. Clones were read by immunoSEQ multiplex PCR, and TCRdb kept only the in-frame ones, dropping some. Of approximately 260,000 clones detected, approximately 86% appear once; the ten largest clones hold approximately 1%. This clonotype originated in a woman younger than 35 in good health and CMV-seronegative. The chain combines TRBV10-2 with TRBJ1-2; TRBD1 agrees at 7 bases. The sample was PBMCs. The CDR3 spells CASTTGNNYGYTF. The CDR3 DNA reads TGCGCCAGCACGACAGGGAACAACTATGGCTACACCTTC.